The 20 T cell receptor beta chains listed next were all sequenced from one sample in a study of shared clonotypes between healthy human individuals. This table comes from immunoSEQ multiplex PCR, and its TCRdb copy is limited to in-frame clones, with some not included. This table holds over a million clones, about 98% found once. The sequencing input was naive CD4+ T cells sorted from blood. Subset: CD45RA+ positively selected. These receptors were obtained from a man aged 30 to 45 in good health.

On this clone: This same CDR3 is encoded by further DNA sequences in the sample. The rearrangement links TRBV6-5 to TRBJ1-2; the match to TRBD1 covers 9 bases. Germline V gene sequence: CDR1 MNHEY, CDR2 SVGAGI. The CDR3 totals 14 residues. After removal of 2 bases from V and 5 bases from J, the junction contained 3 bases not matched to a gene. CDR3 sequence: CASSYLGQGYGYTF. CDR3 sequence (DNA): TGTGCCAGCAGTTACCTGGGACAGGGTTATGGCTACACCTTC.

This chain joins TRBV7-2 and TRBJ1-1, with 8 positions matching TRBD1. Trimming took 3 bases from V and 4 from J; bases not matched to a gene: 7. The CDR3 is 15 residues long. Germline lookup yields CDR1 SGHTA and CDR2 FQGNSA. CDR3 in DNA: TGTGCCAGCAGCTTTGGACAGGGAAGGTCCACTGAAGCTTTCTTT. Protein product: CASSFGQGRSTEAFF.

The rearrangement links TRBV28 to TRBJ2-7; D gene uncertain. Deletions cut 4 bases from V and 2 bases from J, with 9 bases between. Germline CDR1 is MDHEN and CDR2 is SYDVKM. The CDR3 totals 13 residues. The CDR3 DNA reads TGTGCCAGCAGTTGGGCAAGGGCCTACGAGCAGTACTTC. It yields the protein CASSWARAYEQYF.

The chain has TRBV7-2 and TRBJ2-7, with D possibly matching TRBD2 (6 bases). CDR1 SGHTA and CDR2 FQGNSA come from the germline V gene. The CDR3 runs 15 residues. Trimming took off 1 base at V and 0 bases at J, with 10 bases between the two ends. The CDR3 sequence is CASSLGLDRSYEQYF. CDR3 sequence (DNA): TGTGCCAGCAGCTTAGGACTAGACCGCTCCTACGAGCAGTACTTC.

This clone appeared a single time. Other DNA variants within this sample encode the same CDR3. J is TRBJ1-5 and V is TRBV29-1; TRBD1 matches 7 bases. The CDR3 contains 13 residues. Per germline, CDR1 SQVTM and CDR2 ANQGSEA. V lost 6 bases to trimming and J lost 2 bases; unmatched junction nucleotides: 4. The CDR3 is CSVAGGGNQPQHF. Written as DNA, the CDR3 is TGCAGCGTCGCAGGGGGAGGCAATCAGCCCCAGCATTTT.

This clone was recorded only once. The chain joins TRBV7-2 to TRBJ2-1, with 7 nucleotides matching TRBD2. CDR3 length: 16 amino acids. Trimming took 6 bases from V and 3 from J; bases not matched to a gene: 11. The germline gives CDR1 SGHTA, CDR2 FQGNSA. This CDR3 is CASRPGGTLSYNEQFF. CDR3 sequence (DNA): TGTGCCAGCAGGCCGGGAGGAACTCTGAGCTACAATGAGCAGTTCTTC.

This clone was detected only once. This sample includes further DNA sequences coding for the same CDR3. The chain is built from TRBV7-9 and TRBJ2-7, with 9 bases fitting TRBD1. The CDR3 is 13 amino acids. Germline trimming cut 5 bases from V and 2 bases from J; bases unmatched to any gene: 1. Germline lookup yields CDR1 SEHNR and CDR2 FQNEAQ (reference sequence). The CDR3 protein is CASSGDRAYEQYF. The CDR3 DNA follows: TGTGCCAGCAGCGGGGACAGGGCCTACGAGCAGTACTTC.

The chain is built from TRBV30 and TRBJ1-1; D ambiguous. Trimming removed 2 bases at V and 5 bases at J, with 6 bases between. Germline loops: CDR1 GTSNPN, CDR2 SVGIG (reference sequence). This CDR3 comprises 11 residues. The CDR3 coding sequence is TGTGCCTGGAGTCACAAGACTGAAGCTTTCTTT. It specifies CAWSHKTEAFF.

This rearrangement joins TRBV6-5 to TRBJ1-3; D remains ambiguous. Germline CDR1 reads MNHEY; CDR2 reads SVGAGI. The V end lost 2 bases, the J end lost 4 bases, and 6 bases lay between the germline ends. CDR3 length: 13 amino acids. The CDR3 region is CASSYASGNTIYF. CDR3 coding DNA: TGTGCCAGCAGTTACGCCAGCGGAAACACCATATATTTT.

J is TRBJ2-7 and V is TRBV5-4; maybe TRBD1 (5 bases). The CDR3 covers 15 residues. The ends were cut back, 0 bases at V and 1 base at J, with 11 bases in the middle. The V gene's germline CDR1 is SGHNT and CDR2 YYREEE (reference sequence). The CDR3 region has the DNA TGTGCCAGCAGCTTGGCCCCAGGGAAATCCTACGAGCAGTACTTC. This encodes CASSLAPGKSYEQYF.

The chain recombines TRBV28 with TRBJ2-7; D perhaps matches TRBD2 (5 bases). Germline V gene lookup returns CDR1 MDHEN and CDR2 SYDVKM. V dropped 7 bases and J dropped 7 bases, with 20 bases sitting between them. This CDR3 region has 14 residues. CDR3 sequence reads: CASTTVAETGEQYF. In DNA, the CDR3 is TGTGCCAGCACTACCGTGGCCGAAACGGGGGAGCAGTACTTC.

The CDR3 region is CASSLWGTSGSSSYEQYF. CDR3 bases: TGTGCCAGCAGTTTATGGGGGACTAGCGGGAGTTCCTCCTACGAGCAGTACTTC. V usage is TRBV28 and J usage is TRBJ2-7; 14 bases map to TRBD2. This CDR3 is built from 18 residues. The ends lost 0 bases at V and 0 bases at J; junction bases unmatched: 4. The V gene's germline CDR1 is MDHEN and CDR2 SYDVKM.

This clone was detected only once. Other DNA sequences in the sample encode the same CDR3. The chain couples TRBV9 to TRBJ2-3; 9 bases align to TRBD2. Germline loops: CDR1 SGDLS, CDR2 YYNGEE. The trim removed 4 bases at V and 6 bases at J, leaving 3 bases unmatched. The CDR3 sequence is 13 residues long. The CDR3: CASSPSGGDTQYF. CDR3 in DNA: TGTGCCAGCAGCCCCAGCGGGGGGGATACGCAGTATTTT.

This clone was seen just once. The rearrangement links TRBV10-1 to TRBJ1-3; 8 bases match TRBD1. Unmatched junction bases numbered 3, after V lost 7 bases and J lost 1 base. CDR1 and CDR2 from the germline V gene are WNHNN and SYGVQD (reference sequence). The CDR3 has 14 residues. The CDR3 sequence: CASKDRASGNTIYF. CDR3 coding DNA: TGCGCCAGCAAGGACAGGGCGTCTGGAAACACCATATATTTT.

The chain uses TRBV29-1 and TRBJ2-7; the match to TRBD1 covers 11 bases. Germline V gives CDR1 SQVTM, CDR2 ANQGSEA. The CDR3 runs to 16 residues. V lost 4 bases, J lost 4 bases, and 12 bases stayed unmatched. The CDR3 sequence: CSVVITAGTGGYEQYF. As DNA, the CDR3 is TGCAGCGTTGTAATCACTGCCGGGACAGGGGGTTACGAGCAGTACTTC.

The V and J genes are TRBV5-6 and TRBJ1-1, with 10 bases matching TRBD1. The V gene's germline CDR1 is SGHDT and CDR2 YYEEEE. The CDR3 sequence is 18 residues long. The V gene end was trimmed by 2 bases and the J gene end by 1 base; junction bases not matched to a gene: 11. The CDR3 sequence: CASSFLTGTGVANTEAFF. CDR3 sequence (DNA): TGTGCCAGCAGCTTTCTTACCGGGACAGGGGTCGCGAACACTGAAGCTTTCTTT.

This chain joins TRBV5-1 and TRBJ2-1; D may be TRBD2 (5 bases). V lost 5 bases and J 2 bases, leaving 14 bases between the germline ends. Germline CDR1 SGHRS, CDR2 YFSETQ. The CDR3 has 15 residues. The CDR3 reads CASRAEGNPYNEQFF. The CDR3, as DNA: TGCGCCAGCAGGGCAGAGGGAAACCCCTACAATGAGCAGTTCTTC.

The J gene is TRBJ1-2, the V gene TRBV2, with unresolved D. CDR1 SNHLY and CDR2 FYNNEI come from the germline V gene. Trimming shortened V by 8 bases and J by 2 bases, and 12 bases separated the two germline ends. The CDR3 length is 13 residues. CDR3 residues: CASREDGNYGYTF. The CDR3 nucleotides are TGTGCCAGCCGCGAAGACGGCAACTATGGCTACACCTTC.

CDR3 sequence reads: CASSFLGGDEKLFF. CDR3 sequence (DNA): TGTGCCAGCAGCTTTCTGGGGGGGGATGAAAAACTGTTTTTT. J is TRBJ1-4 and V is TRBV5-4, with D perhaps TRBD1 (5 bases). CDR3 length equals 14 residues. V was shortened by 2 bases and J by 6 bases, with 11 bases between the two germline ends. The germline V gene has CDR1 SGHNT and CDR2 YYREEE (reference sequence).

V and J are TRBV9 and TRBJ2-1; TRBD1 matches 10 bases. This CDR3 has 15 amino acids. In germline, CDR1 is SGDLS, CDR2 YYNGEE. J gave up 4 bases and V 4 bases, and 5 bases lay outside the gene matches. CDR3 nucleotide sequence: TGTGCCAGCAGCAGGACAGGGGGTCTTTACAATGAGCAGTTCTTC. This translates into CASSRTGGLYNEQFF.